This T cell receptor beta chain appears in the sequencing data of a study of blood T cell repertoires in COVID-19 (TCRdb year 2020). Notes on the research overall: Collaborator samples came from the United States, Italy and Spain and covered acute and convalescent phases of COVID-19. A de-identified subject ID, COVID-19 status, age in years and sex were almost always included in the sample metadata. Samples came from the ongoing ImmuneRACE study (first 160 participants) plus 1,254 subjects from 6 global collaborators. The prospective study material was composed of cDNA or gDNA derived from T cells, B-cell-depleted T cells, or PBMCs. Where available, HLA class I and class II types were obtained from metadata supplied by the sample provider rather than from assay-based typing. The repertoires were released in a freely available public database intended as a resource for research on the immune response to SARS-CoV-2. Deeply sampled blood TCRbeta repertoires from subjects exposed to, actively infected with, or recovered from COVID-19 were included in the dataset. The paper as a whole reports these results and caveats: The quantity of clinical and demographic metadata differed by source and by participant and was supplied without curation.

One collaborating source in Seattle enrolled patients during active infection and followed them longitudinally through the course of disease. Whole blood was collected in K2EDTA tubes by collaborating institutions according to the institutions' own protocols. For TCRbeta analysis, collaborators shipped samples as frozen whole blood, isolated PBMCs, or DNA extracted from either of those sample types. The immunoSEQ Assay, a bias-controlled multiplex PCR, was used to amplify TCRbeta CDR3 regions from genomic DNA. Concerning the study's data processing: Within the assay, amplification of reference gene primers was used to estimate how many nucleated cells each sample contained. Sequence reads were collapsed and filtered to measure the absolute abundance of every unique TCRbeta CDR3 rearrangement. For each sample, productive Simpson clonality was calculated by taking the square root of Simpson's diversity index across productive rearrangements. Here the immuneACCESS table is served through TCRdb, limited to in-frame sequences with V and J called. Missing clones are a known gap in these copies; in checked studies unresolved V genes cover under half, and the rest lacks a known reason. V and J calls and clone size are copied from that table; D and trimming were computed from the DNA. Present in this sample are 250,000 to 400,000 clones, roughly nine tenths of which were seen just once. Roughly 2.8% of the sample belongs to the ten largest clones.

The sample holds one count of this clone. It has no known antigen specificity. No base qualities exist here, and no much larger clone lies one base off it. After removal of 3 bases from V and 7 bases from J, the junction retains 14 bases not matched to a gene. The germline V gene specifies ENHRY as CDR1 and SYGVKD as CDR2. From the cysteine up to the phenylalanine, the CDR3 has a length of 18 residues. Of the read, only the CDR3 DNA is kept; its 54 bases are in frame from base 1. The chain uses TRBV10-3 and TRBJ2-1; TRBD2 matches 11 bases in the middle. This TCR was recovered from a woman aged 25 to 39 with COVID-19, enrolled during active disease. Sample: peripheral blood. The CDR3 amino acid sequence is: CAISDLRRASGRLNEQFF. The nucleotides are TGTGCCATCAGTGATCTTCGTCGGGCTAGCGGGAGGTTGAATGAGCAGTTCTTC.